This is a list of T cell receptor beta chains from one sample in a study of T cell repertoires in cytomegalovirus infection. Their specific antigens are unknown. TCRdb processed the reads anew with MiXCR; each CDR3 protein has one entry. The profile shows 700,000 to 850,000 distinct CDR3 sequences, 30% to 35% of them singletons. This specimen consisted of cultured CD8+ T cells from PBMCs, obtained from culture after CMV antigen stimulation. All receptors come from a human donor in good health (CMV status not recorded). Some clones in this sample may be carry-over from other donors' samples. Both conserved end residues are part of each CDR3. D genes are given only for firm matches. Clone size is given for some rows only: seen once, a few or many times, or a class if the clone is expanded.

clone size: few
V gene: TRBV19
D gene: NA
J gene: TRBJ2-3
CDR3 protein: CASTTVPTDTQYF
CDR3 DNA: TGTGCCAGTACGACGGTGCCCACAGATACGCAGTATTTT

clone size: few
V gene: TRBV6-8
D gene: NA
J gene: TRBJ1-5
CDR3 protein: CAAGGGFQPQHF
CDR3 DNA: TGTGCCGCCGGGGGAGGGTTTCAGCCCCAGCATTTT

clone size: few
V gene: TRBV5-4
D gene: NA
J gene: TRBJ2-1
CDR3 protein: CASSFAGAPLNEQFF
CDR3 DNA: TGTGCCAGCAGCTTTGCCGGGGCCCCATTGAATGAGCAGTTCTTC

clone size: NA
V gene: TRBV11-2
D gene: TRBD1
J gene: TRBJ2-1
CDR3 protein: CASSSTGTGIGNEQFF
CDR3 DNA: TGTGCCAGCAGCTCAACCGGGACAGGGATCGGCAATGAGCAGTTCTTC

clone size: once
V gene: TRBV4-3
D gene: NA
J gene: TRBJ2-5
CDR3 protein: CASSQDRGLQETQYF
CDR3 DNA: TGCGCCAGCAGCCAAGATCGAGGGCTACAAGAGACCCAGTACTTC

clone size: NA
V gene: TRBV11-2
D gene: NA
J gene: TRBJ2-5
CDR3 protein: CASSLGEASLGGETQYF
CDR3 DNA: TGTGCCAGCAGCTTAGGCGAGGCTAGCTTGGGTGGAGAGACCCAGTACTTC

clone size: many
V gene: TRBV7-6
D gene: NA
J gene: TRBJ1-4
CDR3 protein: CASSLPWEEKAANEKLFF
CDR3 DNA: TGTGCCAGCAGCCTCCCCTGGGAGGAGAAGGCTGCTAATGAAAAACTGTTTTTT

clone size: NA
V gene: TRBV7-6
D gene: NA
J gene: TRBJ2-3
CDR3 protein: CASSRPRDTQYF
CDR3 DNA: TGTGCCAGCAGCCGACCAAGAGATACGCAGTATTTT

clone size: NA
V gene: TRBV11-3
D gene: TRBD1
J gene: TRBJ2-2
CDR3 protein: CASSTWDSYTGELFF
CDR3 DNA: TGTGCCAGCAGCACTTGGGACAGCTACACCGGGGAGCTGTTTTTT

clone size: many
V gene: TRBV7-6
D gene: NA
J gene: TRBJ2-7
CDR3 protein: CASSLTDRDSYEQYF
CDR3 DNA: TGTGCCAGCAGCTTGACAGACAGAGACTCCTACGAGCAGTACTTC

clone size: NA
V gene: TRBV12-5
D gene: TRBD1
J gene: TRBJ1-1
CDR3 protein: CASGLHRGGMAEAFF
CDR3 DNA: TGTGCTAGTGGTTTACACAGGGGGGGTATGGCTGAAGCTTTCTTT

clone size: once
V gene: TRBV5-1
D gene: NA
J gene: TRBJ2-5
CDR3 protein: CASSLVLAGQETQYF
CDR3 DNA: TGCGCCAGCAGCTTGGTGCTAGCTGGTCAAGAGACCCAGTACTTC

clone size: NA
V gene: TRBV15
D gene: TRBD1
J gene: TRBJ2-1
CDR3 protein: CATSSSDRDEQFF
CDR3 DNA: TGTGCCACCAGCAGCTCGGACAGGGACGAGCAGTTCTTC

clone size: NA
V gene: TRBV6-2/TRBV6-3
D gene: TRBD2
J gene: TRBJ2-3
CDR3 protein: CASKRTSGPTDTQYF
CDR3 DNA: TGTGCCAGCAAAAGGACTAGCGGACCCACAGATACGCAGTATTTT

clone size: few
V gene: TRBV7-6
D gene: NA
J gene: TRBJ1-1
CDR3 protein: CASSLAKGREAFF
CDR3 DNA: TGTGCCAGCAGCTTAGCGAAGGGGCGGGAAGCTTTCTTT

clone size: NA
V gene: TRBV12-3/TRBV12-4
D gene: NA
J gene: TRBJ1-2
CDR3 protein: CASSLGAHGQARGYTF
CDR3 DNA: TGTGCCAGCAGTTTAGGAGCCCACGGGCAGGCGCGAGGCTACACCTTC

clone size: NA
V gene: TRBV19
D gene: TRBD2
J gene: TRBJ2-1
CDR3 protein: CASSPVSGGYYNEQFF
CDR3 DNA: TGTGCCAGTAGTCCCGTGAGCGGGGGGTACTACAATGAGCAGTTCTTC

clone size: NA
V gene: TRBV27
D gene: NA
J gene: TRBJ2-4
CDR3 protein: CASSFGGRQNIQYF
CDR3 DNA: TGTGCCAGCAGTTTCGGGGGCAGACAAAACATTCAGTACTTC

clone size: NA
V gene: TRBV12-3/TRBV12-4
D gene: NA
J gene: TRBJ2-6
CDR3 protein: CATEGAGANVLTF
CDR3 DNA: TGTGCCACGGAGGGTGCCGGGGCCAACGTCCTGACTTTC

clone size: NA
V gene: TRBV14
D gene: NA
J gene: TRBJ2-7
CDR3 protein: CASSQGLEGVYEQYF
CDR3 DNA: TGTGCCAGCAGCCAAGGCCTCGAGGGGGTCTACGAGCAGTACTTC

clone size: few
V gene: TRBV6-2/TRBV6-3
D gene: NA
J gene: TRBJ1-2
CDR3 protein: CASSYSRDRADGYTF
CDR3 DNA: TGTGCCAGCAGTTACAGCAGGGACCGTGCGGATGGCTACACCTTC

clone size: many
V gene: TRBV12-3/TRBV12-4
D gene: NA
J gene: TRBJ2-3
CDR3 protein: CASSSGRTDTGEYF
CDR3 DNA: TGTGCCAGCAGTTCGGGGAGGACAGATACGGGGGAGTATTTT

clone size: many
V gene: TRBV7-6
D gene: TRBD1
J gene: TRBJ2-1
CDR3 protein: CASSMGTGWNEQFF
CDR3 DNA: TGTGCCAGCAGCATGGGGACAGGGTGGAATGAGCAGTTCTTC

clone size: NA
V gene: TRBV28
D gene: NA
J gene: TRBJ1-5
CDR3 protein: CASTLPSQPQHF
CDR3 DNA: TGTGCCAGCACCTTACCCAGTCAGCCCCAGCATTTT

clone size: few
V gene: TRBV10-3
D gene: NA
J gene: TRBJ1-3
CDR3 protein: CAISFDESSGNTIYF
CDR3 DNA: TGTGCCATCAGTTTTGACGAGAGCTCTGGAAACACCATATATTTT

clone size: NA
V gene: TRBV12-3/TRBV12-4
D gene: NA
J gene: TRBJ2-2
CDR3 protein: CASSLKFRGTGELFF
CDR3 DNA: TGTGCCAGCAGTTTAAAGTTCCGAGGCACCGGGGAGCTGTTTTTT

clone size: few
V gene: TRBV19
D gene: TRBD1
J gene: TRBJ1-1
CDR3 protein: CASSIEDREEAFF
CDR3 DNA: TGTGCCAGTAGTATAGAGGACAGGGAAGAAGCTTTCTTT

clone size: few
V gene: TRBV7-9
D gene: NA
J gene: TRBJ2-1
CDR3 protein: CASSFPGGLGQFF
CDR3 DNA: TGTGCCAGCAGCTTCCCGGGCGGGTTGGGGCAGTTCTTC

clone size: few
V gene: TRBV12-3/TRBV12-4
D gene: TRBD1
J gene: TRBJ1-2
CDR3 protein: CASSTGDRPNYGYTF
CDR3 DNA: TGTGCCAGCAGTACTGGGGACAGGCCTAACTATGGCTACACCTTC

clone size: few
V gene: TRBV5-4
D gene: TRBD2
J gene: TRBJ2-5
CDR3 protein: CASSPGTSGWGETQYF
CDR3 DNA: TGTGCCAGCAGCCCCGGGACTAGCGGTTGGGGAGAGACCCAGTACTTC

clone size: NA
V gene: TRBV13
D gene: TRBD1
J gene: TRBJ1-2
CDR3 protein: CASSEPWTGSGYTF
CDR3 DNA: TGTGCCAGCAGCGAACCTTGGACAGGGAGCGGCTACACCTTC

clone size: few
V gene: TRBV12-3/TRBV12-4
D gene: NA
J gene: TRBJ2-7
CDR3 protein: CASSFLKLRGPSSYEQYF
CDR3 DNA: TGTGCCAGCAGTTTTTTGAAGTTGCGGGGGCCTTCCTCCTACGAGCAGTACTTC

clone size: NA
V gene: TRBV7-9
D gene: TRBD2
J gene: TRBJ2-1
CDR3 protein: CASTLSGGLSYNEQFF
CDR3 DNA: TGTGCCAGCACCCTTAGCGGGGGCCTCTCCTACAATGAGCAGTTCTTC